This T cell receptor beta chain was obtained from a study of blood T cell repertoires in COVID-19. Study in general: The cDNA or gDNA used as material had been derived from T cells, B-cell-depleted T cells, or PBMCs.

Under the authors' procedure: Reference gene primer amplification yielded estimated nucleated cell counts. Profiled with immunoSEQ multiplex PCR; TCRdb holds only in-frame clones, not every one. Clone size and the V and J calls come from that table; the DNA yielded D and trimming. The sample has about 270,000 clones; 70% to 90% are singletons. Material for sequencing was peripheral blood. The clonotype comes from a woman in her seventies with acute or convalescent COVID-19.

In DNA form, the CDR3 reads TGTGCCAGCAGCTCCCGGACAGGTGACTATGGCTACACCTTC. Translating gives CASSSRTGDYGYTF. The V gene is TRBV7-2, the J gene TRBJ1-2; 7 bases agree with TRBD1. The V and J ends lost 4 bases and 3 bases, in that order; junction bases with no gene match: 5. Per the germline V gene, CDR1 is SGHTA and CDR2 is FQGNSA. The CDR3 is made up of 14 amino acids.